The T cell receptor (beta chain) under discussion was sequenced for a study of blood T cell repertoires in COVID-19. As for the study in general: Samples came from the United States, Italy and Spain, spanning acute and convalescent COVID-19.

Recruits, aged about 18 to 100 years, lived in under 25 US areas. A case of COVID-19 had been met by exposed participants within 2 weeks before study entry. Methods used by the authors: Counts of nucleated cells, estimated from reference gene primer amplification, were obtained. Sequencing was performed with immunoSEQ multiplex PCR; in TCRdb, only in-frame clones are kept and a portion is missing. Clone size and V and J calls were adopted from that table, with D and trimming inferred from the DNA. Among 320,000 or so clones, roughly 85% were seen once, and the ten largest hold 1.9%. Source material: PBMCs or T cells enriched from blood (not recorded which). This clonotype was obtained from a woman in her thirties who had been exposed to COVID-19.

Here the CDR3 reads CASSPPLGEQYF. CDR3 in DNA: TGCGCCAGCAGCCCGCCCCTCGGCGAGCAGTACTTC. The rearrangement joins TRBV4-1 to TRBJ2-7, with unresolved D. Trimming pared 4 bases from V and 6 bases from J, leaving 10 bases between. CDR1 is MGHRA and CDR2 is YSYEKL in the germline V gene. CDR3 length: 12 residues.